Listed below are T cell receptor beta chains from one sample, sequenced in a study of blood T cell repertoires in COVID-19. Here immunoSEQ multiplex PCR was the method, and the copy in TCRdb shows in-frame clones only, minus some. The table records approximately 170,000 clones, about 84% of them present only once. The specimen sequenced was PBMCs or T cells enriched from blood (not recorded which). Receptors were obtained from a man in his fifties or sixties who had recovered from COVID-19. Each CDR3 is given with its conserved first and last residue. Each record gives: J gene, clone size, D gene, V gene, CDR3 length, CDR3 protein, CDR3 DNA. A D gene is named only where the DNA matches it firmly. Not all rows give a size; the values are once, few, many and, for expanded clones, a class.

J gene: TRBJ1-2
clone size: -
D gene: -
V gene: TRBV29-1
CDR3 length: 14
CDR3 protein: CSVPSTDRAYGYTF
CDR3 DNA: TGCAGCGTTCCCTCCACGGACAGAGCCTATGGCTACACCTTC

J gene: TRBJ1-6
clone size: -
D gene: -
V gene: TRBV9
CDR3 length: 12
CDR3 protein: CASQGRDSPLHF
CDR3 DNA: TGTGCCAGCCAAGGTCGGGATTCACCCCTCCACTTT

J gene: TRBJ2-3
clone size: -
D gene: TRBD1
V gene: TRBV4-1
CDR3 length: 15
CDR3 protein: CASSRTGGDTDTQYF
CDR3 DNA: TGCGCCAGCAGCCGAACAGGGGGCGACACAGATACGCAGTATTTT

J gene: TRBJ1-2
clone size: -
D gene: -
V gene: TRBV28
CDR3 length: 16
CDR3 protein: CASRSAEGLNPYGYTF
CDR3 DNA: TGTGCCAGCAGATCCGCGGAGGGCTTAAACCCCTATGGCTACACCTTC

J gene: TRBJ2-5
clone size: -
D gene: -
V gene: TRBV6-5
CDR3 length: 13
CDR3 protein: CASSQGTQETQYF
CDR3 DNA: TGTGCCAGCAGTCAGGGGACCCAAGAGACCCAGTACTTC

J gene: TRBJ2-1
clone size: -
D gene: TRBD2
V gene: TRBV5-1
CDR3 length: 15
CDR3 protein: CASSLASGGRDEQFF
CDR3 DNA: TGCGCCAGCAGCCTGGCTAGCGGGGGGCGGGATGAGCAGTTCTTC

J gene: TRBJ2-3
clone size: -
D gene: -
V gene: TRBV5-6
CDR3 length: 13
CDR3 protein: CASSVAGTDTQYF
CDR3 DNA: TGTGCCAGCAGCGTAGCCGGCACAGATACGCAGTATTTT

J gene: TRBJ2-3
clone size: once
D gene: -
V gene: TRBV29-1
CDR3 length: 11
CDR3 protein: CSVGRGDTQYF
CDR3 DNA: TGCAGCGTTGGCCGGGGAGATACGCAGTATTTT

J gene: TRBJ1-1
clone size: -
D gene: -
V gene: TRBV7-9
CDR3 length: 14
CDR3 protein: CASNHGGAGTEAFF
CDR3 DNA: TGTGCCAGCAACCATGGGGGGGCAGGAACTGAAGCTTTCTTT

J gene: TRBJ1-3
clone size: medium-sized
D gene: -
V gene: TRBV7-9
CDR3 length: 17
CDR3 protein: CASSLPRGTQNDNTIYF
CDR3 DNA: TGTGCCAGCAGCTTACCGCGAGGGACACAAAACGATAACACCATATATTTT

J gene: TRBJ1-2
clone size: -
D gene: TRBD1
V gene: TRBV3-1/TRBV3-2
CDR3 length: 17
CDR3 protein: CASSQPGLTGDPYGYTF
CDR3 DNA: TGTGCCAGCAGCCAGCCTGGCCTCACAGGGGATCCCTATGGCTACACCTTC

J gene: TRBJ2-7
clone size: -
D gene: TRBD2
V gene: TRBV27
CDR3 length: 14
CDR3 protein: CASSPTSPAYEQYF
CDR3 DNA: TGTGCCAGCAGTCCGACTAGCCCTGCCTACGAGCAGTACTTC

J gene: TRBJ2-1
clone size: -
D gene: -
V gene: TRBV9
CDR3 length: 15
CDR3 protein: CASSPRRGTYNEQFF
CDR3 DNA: TGTGCCAGCAGCCCACGGCGGGGGACATACAATGAGCAGTTCTTC

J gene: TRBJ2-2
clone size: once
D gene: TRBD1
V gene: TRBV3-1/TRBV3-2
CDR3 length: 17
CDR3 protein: CASSHVRRTGNTGELFF
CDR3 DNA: TGTGCCAGCAGCCATGTGAGGAGGACAGGGAACACCGGGGAGCTGTTTTTT

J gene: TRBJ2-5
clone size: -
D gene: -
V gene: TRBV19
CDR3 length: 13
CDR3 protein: CASSGAVYQTQYF
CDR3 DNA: TGTGCCAGTAGTGGGGCTGTCTACCAGACCCAGTACTTC

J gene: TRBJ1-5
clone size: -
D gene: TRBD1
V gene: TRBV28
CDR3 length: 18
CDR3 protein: CASSFGVWVTGGHQPQHF
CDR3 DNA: TGTGCCAGCAGTTTTGGGGTTTGGGTGACAGGGGGACATCAGCCCCAGCATTTT

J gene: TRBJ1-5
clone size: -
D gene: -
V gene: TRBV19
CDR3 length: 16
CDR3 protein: CASSPRTAYSNQPQHF
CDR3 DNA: TGTGCCAGTAGTCCCAGGACAGCCTATAGCAATCAGCCCCAGCATTTT

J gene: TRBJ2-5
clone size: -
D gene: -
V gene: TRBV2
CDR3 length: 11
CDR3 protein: CASSGGETQYF
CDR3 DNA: TGTGCCAGCAGTGGAGGGGAGACCCAGTACTTC

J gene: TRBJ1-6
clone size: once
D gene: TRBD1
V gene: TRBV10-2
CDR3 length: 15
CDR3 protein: CASRIETGTNSPLHF
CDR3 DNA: TGCGCCAGCAGGATTGAGACAGGGACTAATTCACCCCTCCACTTT

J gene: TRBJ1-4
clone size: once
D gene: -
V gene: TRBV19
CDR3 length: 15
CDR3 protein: CASSTRERTALGLFF
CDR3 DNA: TGTGCCAGTAGTACTCGGGAAAGGACGGCCTTGGGACTGTTTTTT

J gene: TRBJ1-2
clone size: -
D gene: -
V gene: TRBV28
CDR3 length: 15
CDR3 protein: CASSLWVRENYGYTF
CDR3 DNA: TGTGCCAGCAGTTTGTGGGTGCGGGAGAACTATGGCTACACCTTC

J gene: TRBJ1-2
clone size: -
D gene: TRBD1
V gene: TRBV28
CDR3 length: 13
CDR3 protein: CASTDRETSGYTF
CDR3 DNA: TGTGCCAGCACTGACAGGGAAACTTCTGGCTACACCTTC

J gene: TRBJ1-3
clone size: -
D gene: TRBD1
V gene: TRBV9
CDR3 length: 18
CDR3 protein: CASSVGTGTANSGNTIYF
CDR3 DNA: TGTGCCAGCAGCGTGGGGACCGGGACAGCGAACTCTGGAAACACCATATATTTT

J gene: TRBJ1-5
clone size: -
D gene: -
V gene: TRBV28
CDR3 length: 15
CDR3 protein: CASSFGVRGNQPQHF
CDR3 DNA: TGTGCCAGCAGTTTTGGAGTCAGAGGCAATCAGCCCCAGCATTTT

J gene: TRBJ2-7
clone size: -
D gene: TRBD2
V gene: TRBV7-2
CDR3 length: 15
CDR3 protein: CASSSAGGLYYEQYF
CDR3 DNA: TGTGCCAGCAGCTCCGCGGGGGGTCTATACTACGAGCAGTACTTC

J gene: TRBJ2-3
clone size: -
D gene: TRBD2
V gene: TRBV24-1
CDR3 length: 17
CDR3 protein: CATSDTGTSGGADTQYF
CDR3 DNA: TGTGCCACCAGTGATACCGGGACTAGCGGGGGTGCCGATACGCAGTATTTT

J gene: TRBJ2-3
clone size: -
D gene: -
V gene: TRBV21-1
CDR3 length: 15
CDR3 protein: CATHGTRFSTDTQYF
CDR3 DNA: TGTGCCACCCACGGGACAAGATTTAGCACAGATACGCAGTATTTT

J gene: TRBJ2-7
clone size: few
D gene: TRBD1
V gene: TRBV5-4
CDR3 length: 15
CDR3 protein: CASSPGGTGSYEQYF
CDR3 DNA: TGTGCCAGCAGCCCTGGGGGGACAGGAAGCTACGAGCAGTACTTC

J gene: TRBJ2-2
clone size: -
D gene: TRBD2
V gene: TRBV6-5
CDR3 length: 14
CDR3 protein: CASRQRGAAGELFF
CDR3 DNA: TGTGCCAGCAGGCAGCGGGGCGCGGCCGGGGAGCTGTTTTTT

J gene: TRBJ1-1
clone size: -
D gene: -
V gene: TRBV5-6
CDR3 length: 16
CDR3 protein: CASSIAWDNLGTEAFF
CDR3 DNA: TGTGCCAGCAGCATCGCTTGGGACAACTTGGGCACTGAAGCTTTCTTT

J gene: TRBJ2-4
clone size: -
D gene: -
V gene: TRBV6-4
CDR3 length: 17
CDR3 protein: CASRPKAGGRAKNIQYF
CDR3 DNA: TGTGCCAGCAGGCCAAAGGCCGGGGGGCGAGCCAAAAACATTCAGTACTTC

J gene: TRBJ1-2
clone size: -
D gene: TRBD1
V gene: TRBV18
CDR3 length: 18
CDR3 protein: CASSPAASRTGGSYGYTF
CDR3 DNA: TGTGCCAGCTCACCGGCCGCCAGCCGGACAGGGGGGAGCTATGGCTACACCTTC

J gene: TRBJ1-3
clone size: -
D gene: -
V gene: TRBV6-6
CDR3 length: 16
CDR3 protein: CASSYGERDSGNTIYF
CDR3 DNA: TGTGCCAGCAGTTACGGAGAGAGGGACTCTGGAAACACCATATATTTT

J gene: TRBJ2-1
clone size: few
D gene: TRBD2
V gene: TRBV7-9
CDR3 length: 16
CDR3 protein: CASSLLPSGGYNEQFF
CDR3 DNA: TGTGCCAGCAGCTTATTGCCCAGCGGGGGTTACAATGAGCAGTTCTTC

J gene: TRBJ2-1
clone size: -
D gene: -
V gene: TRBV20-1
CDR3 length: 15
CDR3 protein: CSASRGHSSYNEQFF
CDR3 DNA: TGCAGTGCTAGTCGTGGGCATAGCTCCTACAATGAGCAGTTCTTC

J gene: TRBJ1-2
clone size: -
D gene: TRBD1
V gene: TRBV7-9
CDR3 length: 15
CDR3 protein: CASSLGQGALYGYTF
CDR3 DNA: TGTGCCAGCAGCTTGGGACAGGGGGCTCTCTATGGCTACACCTTC

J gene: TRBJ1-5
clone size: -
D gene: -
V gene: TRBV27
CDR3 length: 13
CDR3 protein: CASSSSGYQPQHF
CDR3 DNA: TGTGCCAGCAGTTCTAGTGGATATCAGCCCCAGCATTTT

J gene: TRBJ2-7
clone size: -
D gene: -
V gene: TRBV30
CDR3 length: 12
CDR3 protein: CAWSVFYDEQYF
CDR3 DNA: TGTGCCTGGAGTGTTTTCTACGACGAGCAGTACTTC

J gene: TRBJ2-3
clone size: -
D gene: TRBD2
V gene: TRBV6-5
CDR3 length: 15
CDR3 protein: CASRLTSGSTDTQYF
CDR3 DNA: TGTGCCAGCAGGCTAACTAGCGGTAGCACAGATACGCAGTATTTT

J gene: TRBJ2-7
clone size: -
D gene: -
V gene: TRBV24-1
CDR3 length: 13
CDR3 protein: CATSDGRGREQYF
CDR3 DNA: TGTGCCACCAGTGATGGCAGAGGGCGCGAGCAGTACTTC

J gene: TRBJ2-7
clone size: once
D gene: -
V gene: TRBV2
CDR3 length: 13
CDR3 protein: CASSGGNSHEQYF
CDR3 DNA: TGTGCCAGCAGTGGCGGGAACTCCCACGAGCAGTACTTC

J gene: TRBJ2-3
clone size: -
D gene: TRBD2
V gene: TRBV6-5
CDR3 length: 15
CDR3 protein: CASTSTSGGTDTQYF
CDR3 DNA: TGTGCCAGCACCTCGACTAGCGGGGGCACAGATACGCAGTATTTT

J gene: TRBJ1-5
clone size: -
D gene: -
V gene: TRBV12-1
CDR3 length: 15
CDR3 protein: CASSKGQGGGQPQHF
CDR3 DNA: TGTGCCAGCAGCAAGGGACAGGGAGGAGGACAGCCCCAGCATTTT

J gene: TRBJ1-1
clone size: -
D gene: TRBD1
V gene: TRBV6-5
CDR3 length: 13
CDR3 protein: CASSNPGQAFAFF
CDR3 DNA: TGTGCCAGCAGTAACCCGGGACAGGCGTTTGCTTTCTTT

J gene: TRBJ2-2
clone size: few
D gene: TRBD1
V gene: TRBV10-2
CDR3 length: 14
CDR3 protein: CASRGGPNTGELFF
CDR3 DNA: TGCGCCAGCAGAGGGGGCCCGAACACCGGGGAGCTGTTTTTT

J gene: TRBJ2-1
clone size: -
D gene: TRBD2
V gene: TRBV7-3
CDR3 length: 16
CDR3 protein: CASSLIAGGPYNEQFF
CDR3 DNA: TGTGCCAGCAGCTTAATAGCGGGGGGGCCGTACAATGAGCAGTTCTTC

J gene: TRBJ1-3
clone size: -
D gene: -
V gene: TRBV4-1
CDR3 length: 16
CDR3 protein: CASSLPPGGSGNTIYF
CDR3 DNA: TGCGCCAGCAGCCTTCCCCCGGGGGGCTCTGGAAACACCATATATTTT

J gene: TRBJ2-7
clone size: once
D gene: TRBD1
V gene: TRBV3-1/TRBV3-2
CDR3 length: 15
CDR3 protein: CASSQARDRGYEQYF
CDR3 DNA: TGTGCCAGCAGCCAAGCGCGAGACAGGGGCTACGAGCAGTACTTC

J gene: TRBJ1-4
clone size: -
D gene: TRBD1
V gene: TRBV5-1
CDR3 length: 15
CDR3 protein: CASSLGTGHGEKLFF
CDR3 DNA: TGCGCCAGCAGCTTGGGGACAGGGCATGGTGAAAAACTGTTTTTT

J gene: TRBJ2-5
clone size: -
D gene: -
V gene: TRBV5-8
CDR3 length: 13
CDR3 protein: CASSPGDQETQYF
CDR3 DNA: TGTGCCAGCAGCCCAGGGGACCAAGAGACCCAGTACTTC